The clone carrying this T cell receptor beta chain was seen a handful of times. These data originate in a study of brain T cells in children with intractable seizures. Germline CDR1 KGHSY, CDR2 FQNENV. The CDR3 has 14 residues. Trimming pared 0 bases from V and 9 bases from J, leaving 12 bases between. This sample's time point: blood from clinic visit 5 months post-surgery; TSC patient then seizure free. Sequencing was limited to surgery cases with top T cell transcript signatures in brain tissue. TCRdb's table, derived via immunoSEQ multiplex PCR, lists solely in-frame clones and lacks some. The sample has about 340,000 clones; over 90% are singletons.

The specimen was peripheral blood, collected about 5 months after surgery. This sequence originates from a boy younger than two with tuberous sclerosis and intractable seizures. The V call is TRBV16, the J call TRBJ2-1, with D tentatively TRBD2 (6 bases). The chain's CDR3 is CASSQSPSEGEQFF. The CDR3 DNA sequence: TGTGCCAGCAGCCAATCGCCTAGCGAGGGTGAGCAGTTCTTC.